The source of this T cell receptor (beta chain) is a study of control samples from healthy donors and cancer patients. Germline V gene sequence: CDR1 SGHRS, CDR2 YFSETQ. The CDR3 runs to 12 residues. Trimming removed 7 bases at V and 9 bases at J, with 14 bases between. Repertoires were generated with immunoSEQ multiplex PCR, while TCRdb's copy carries only in-frame clones and drops some. The sample carries a few hundred thousand clones, roughly 90% recorded once. The sample consisted of PBMCs. The chain combines TRBV5-1 with TRBJ2-1; the D gene could be TRBD1 or TRBD2 (6 bases each). This sequence originates from a man aged 40-49 years with head and neck cancer. CDR3 sequence (DNA): TGCGCCAGCTGGGGGCGGGAAAGTGAGCAGTTCTTC. This translates into CASWGRESEQFF.